This T cell receptor (beta chain) stems from a study of cytotoxic CD8 clonotypes in ibrutinib-treated CLL. Study overall: Around 25 partial and 2 complete responses; at median roughly 6 years, about 14 remitted, about twelve progressed. It was after a median about 12 months of treatment, range 6 to 36, that response samples were taken. Samples showed on average approximately 270,000 productive templates and over 80,000 productive rearrangements. The study's findings and limits: Public clonotypes (which were uncommon) either contracted or remained stable on treatment.

There are 16 residues in the CDR3. The V end was cut by 2 bases, the J end by 0 bases, with 13 bases between. Germline V lookup: CDR1 SGHDT, CDR2 YYEEEE. The table came from immunoSEQ multiplex PCR; TCRdb's copy has only in-frame clones and leaves some out. The sample lists about 80,000 clones; roughly 83% were seen once. The sample holds a few counts of this clone. Its antigen is unidentified. The sequenced sample was PBMCs, obtained after 12 months of ibrutinib treatment. The V gene is TRBV5-6, the J gene TRBJ2-3; D uncertain. The source of this sequence is a human donor with chronic lymphocytic leukemia. The CDR3 nucleotides are TGTGCCAGCAGCTTCGGCCCCTTCCGGAGCACAGATACGCAGTATTTT. Translation gives CASSFGPFRSTDTQYF. Complete variable domain (other parts from reference TRBV5-6 and TRBJ2-3): DAGVTQSPTHLIKTRGQQVTLRCSPKSGHDTVSWYQQALGQGPQFIFQYYEEEERQRGNFPDRFSGHQFPNYSSELNVNALLLGDSALYLCASSFGPFRSTDTQYFGPGTRLTVL.